This T cell receptor (beta chain) was sequenced in a study of T cells in Graves' hyperthyroidism and ophthalmopathy (dated by TCRdb to the late 2010s). Some background on the complete study: Peripheral blood was sampled at the time of initial diagnosis, prior to any treatment. A discovery cohort of about a hundred patients, 43 with Graves' ophthalmopathy and 55 to 60 with stable Graves' hyperthyroidism, was used to find distinguishing TCR V-J signatures. Prospective prediction of ophthalmopathy was tested in an independent validation cohort of approximately 19 hyperthyroidism patients and 17 patients who later progressed to ophthalmopathy. The approximately 90 discovery patients were divided at random into training and test sets in a 7:3 ratio. In several Graves' hyperthyroidism patients, the study also compared T-cell repertoires from thyroid tissue with T-cell repertoires from blood. After sampling, hyperthyroidism patients received methimazole starting at 30 mg daily, and ophthalmopathy patients received high-dose intravenous methylprednisolone. The paper describes TCR Vbeta CDR3 sequencing of more than 120 peripheral blood samples, made up of around 41 ophthalmopathy patients, over 70 hyperthyroidism patients and some 17 progressor patients. Overall study outcomes, separate from this receptor: Most expanded thyroid clonotypes (frequency above 0.001) were also detected in blood, a finding suggesting that blood repertoires may reflect thyroid immune responses. No statistical method was used to set the sample size in advance, and investigators knew the group allocation. In validation, the model predicted progression to ophthalmopathy a median of around 6.5 months before onset, with approximately 68% sensitivity and roughly 77% specificity. Ophthalmopathy was separated from stable hyperthyroidism by a 13 V-J signature model, with about 86% sensitivity and just over 81% specificity obtained in cross-validation and 80%/75% obtained in testing.

For this chain, trimming is 1 base at the V end and 3 bases at the J end, and the number of junction bases without a gene match is 21. The germline V gene (reference sequence) specifies SGHKS as CDR1 and YYEKEE as CDR2. The cysteine opens and the phenylalanine closes a CDR3 of 21 amino acids. Only the CDR3 DNA is retained, 63 bases long and in frame from the first base. On this clonotype: Its antigen remains undetermined. Base qualities were left out, and no much larger clone turns up one base away.

Hyperthyroidism patients were newly diagnosed, had a disease duration of under 2 months, and were aged 18 to 65 years. Patients with uncontrolled infections, other autoimmune diseases, pregnancy or lactation were excluded. Diagnoses relied on clinical symptoms, serum thyroxine and TRAb, thyroid ultrasound and orbital computed tomography. Blood from progressor patients was collected at the time of first diagnosis with hyperthyroidism, before any ophthalmopathy symptoms had appeared. PBMCs were separated from under 12 ml of fresh peripheral blood using Ficoll-Paque density gradient centrifugation. Progressor patients were first diagnosed with Graves' hyperthyroidism and then developed ophthalmopathy during follow-up. Total RNA was extracted with Trizol reagent, and quality was checked on an Agilent 2100 Bioanalyzer. The TCR beta CDR3 regions were amplified from the RNA transcripts. A first-round RT-PCR of the TCR CDR3 used the HTBI primer set with the Qiagen OneStep RT-PCR kit. The libraries were constructed in a second round of multiplex PCR and then size-selected and purified. Paired-end sequencing of the libraries was performed with 100 bp reads on an Illumina HiSeq2000. The authors' analysis ran thus. SOAPnuke was used to process the raw data, removing reads that contained adapters or uncalled bases, had a mean Phred below 15, or lacked an exact match to the constant primer or identifier. High-quality paired reads were merged using COPE v1.2.5, and each unique nucleotide sequence was defined as a clonotype. MiTCR v1.1 was used to align the clonotypes against IMGT TRBV, TRBD and TRBJ reference segments. The analysis was restricted to V-J combinations with a frequency above 0.0001, which together covered 99.2% of the repertoires. The TCS score was defined as F50 (clonal expansion) divided by E x V (chaos), with BLOSUM62-based TCRdist calculated between CDR3 peptides within each V-J. Welch's t-statistics and random forest reduced some 510 V-J features to 10 to 15, which were used in a naive Bayes classifier (R e1071). TCRdb reworked the public reads: Q25 trimming with fastp, MiXCR clone assembly, productive beta chains retained. Rows are combined by CDR3 protein, so each entry shows the most common genes and DNA. For this entry, the V and J calls and clone size follow TCRdb and not the study's own pipeline. The sample table holds 600,000 to 850,000 distinct CDR3 sequences, of which about 17% were seen once. Roughly a sixth of the sample is in the top ten clones.

Rearrangement joined TRBV5-5 to TRBJ2-2; 7 central nucleotides agree with TRBD1. The sample consisted of blood. This sequence was found in a woman aged 45-60 years with Graves' hyperthyroidism that later progressed to Graves' ophthalmopathy. The nucleotides read TGTGCCAGCAGCTTGAAAGTAGTCGGACAGGACCATCGTCGTGACACCGGGGAGCTGTTTTTT. It specifies CASSLKVVGQDHRRDTGELFF.